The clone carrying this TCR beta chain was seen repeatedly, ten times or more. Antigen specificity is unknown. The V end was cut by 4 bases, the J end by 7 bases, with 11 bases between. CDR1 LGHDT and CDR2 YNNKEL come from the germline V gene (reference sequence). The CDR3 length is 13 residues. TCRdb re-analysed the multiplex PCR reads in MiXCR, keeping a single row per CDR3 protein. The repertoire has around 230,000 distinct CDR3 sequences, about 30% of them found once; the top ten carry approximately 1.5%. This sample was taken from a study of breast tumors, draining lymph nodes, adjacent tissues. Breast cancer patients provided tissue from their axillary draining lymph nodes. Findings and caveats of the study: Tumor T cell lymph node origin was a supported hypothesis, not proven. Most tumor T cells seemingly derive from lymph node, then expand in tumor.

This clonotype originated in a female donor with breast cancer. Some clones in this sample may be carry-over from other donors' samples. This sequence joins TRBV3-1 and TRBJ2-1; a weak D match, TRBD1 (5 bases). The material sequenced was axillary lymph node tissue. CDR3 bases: TGTGCCAGCAGCCCGACAGTAAGAAATGAGCAGTTCTTC. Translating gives CASSPTVRNEQFF.